A selection of T cell receptor beta chains follows, all from one sample in a study of shared clonotypes between healthy human individuals. Measured with immunoSEQ multiplex PCR; TCRdb has only the in-frame clones, and not every one. Among some 550,000 clones listed, around 97% were seen once. The sequenced sample was naive CD4+ T cells sorted from blood. The receptor set was obtained from a woman in her twenties or thirties in good health. CDR3s include the opening cysteine and the closing phenylalanine or tryptophan. Each record gives: V gene, D gene, clone size, J gene, CDR3 protein, CDR3 DNA. A D gene is named only where the DNA matches it firmly. A clone size is listed for some rows: how often the clone was seen (once, few, many), or a class if it is expanded.

TRBV19	TRBD1	-	TRBJ2-7	CASSTRDREISYEQYF	TGTGCCAGTAGTACCCGGGACAGGGAGATCTCCTACGAGCAGTACTTC
TRBV18	-	-	TRBJ2-2	CASSRGAGELFF	TGTGCCAGCTCCCGCGGGGCCGGGGAGCTGTTTTTT
TRBV6-1	-	-	TRBJ1-5	CASRPQAHQPQHF	TGTGCCAGCAGACCCCAAGCCCATCAGCCCCAGCATTTT
TRBV2	-	-	TRBJ2-3	CASTGTATDTQYF	TGTGCCAGCACCGGGACTGCTACAGATACGCAGTATTTT
TRBV6-5	-	-	TRBJ1-5	CASSRTTRDQPQHF	TGTGCCAGCAGTAGGACAACCAGGGATCAGCCCCAGCATTTT
TRBV5-1	TRBD1	-	TRBJ2-7	CASSKDRGEQYF	TGCGCCAGCAGCAAGGACAGGGGGGAGCAGTACTTC
TRBV7-6	-	few	TRBJ1-1	CASSRFGTEAFF	TGTGCCAGCAGCCGATTCGGGACTGAAGCTTTCTTT
TRBV2	TRBD1	-	TRBJ1-1	CASNKQGMGLNTEAFF	TGTGCCAGCAACAAACAGGGGATGGGCCTGAACACTGAAGCTTTCTTT
TRBV2	TRBD1	-	TRBJ2-2	CALVGTGDRTGELFF	TGTGCCCTCGTTGGGACAGGGGACCGCACCGGGGAGCTGTTTTTT
TRBV14	-	-	TRBJ2-1	CASSQELLDRVFF	TGTGCCAGCAGCCAAGAACTACTGGACCGGGTATTCTTC
TRBV7-9	-	-	TRBJ1-5	CASSLGRATDSNQPQHF	TGTGCCAGCAGCTTAGGCCGGGCCACGGACAGCAATCAGCCCCAGCATTTT
TRBV28	TRBD2	-	TRBJ2-1	CASTSAGGRDYNEQFF	TGTGCCAGCACCTCTGCGGGGGGGAGGGACTACAATGAGCAGTTCTTC
TRBV5-1	-	-	TRBJ2-1	CASSLGFDGNEQFF	TGCGCCAGCAGCTTGGGGTTTGACGGCAATGAGCAGTTCTTC
TRBV7-3	TRBD2	-	TRBJ2-2	CASSLNMAGGGELFF	TGTGCCAGCAGCTTAAATATGGCGGGAGGCGGGGAGCTGTTTTTT
TRBV19	TRBD1	-	TRBJ1-5	CASSNPGQGPQPQHF	TGTGCCAGTAGTAACCCTGGACAGGGCCCTCAGCCCCAGCATTTT
TRBV10-3	-	-	TRBJ2-1	CAISGTTRGNEQFF	TGTGCCATCAGCGGGACTACCAGGGGCAATGAGCAGTTCTTC
TRBV10-3	TRBD1	-	TRBJ1-1	CAISDPGQPNTEAFF	TGTGCCATCAGCGATCCGGGACAGCCGAACACTGAAGCTTTCTTT
TRBV27	-	-	TRBJ1-2	CASRPTRLYGYTF	TGTGCCAGCAGACCAACCAGGCTATATGGCTACACCTTC
TRBV11-2	-	-	TRBJ1-1	CASSLVFSEAFF	TGTGCCAGCAGCTTGGTTTTTTCTGAAGCTTTCTTT
TRBV28	TRBD1	-	TRBJ2-7	CASSSPGQGPYEQYF	TGTGCCAGCAGTTCCCCGGGACAGGGTCCCTACGAGCAGTACTTC
TRBV6-1	-	-	TRBJ2-2	CASSGGGAGTGELFF	TGTGCCAGCAGTGGAGGAGGGGCGGGCACCGGGGAGCTGTTTTTT
TRBV27	TRBD2	once	TRBJ2-1	CASSSGLAGVNEQFF	TGTGCCAGCAGTTCGGGACTAGCGGGAGTCAATGAGCAGTTCTTC
TRBV9	TRBD1	-	TRBJ2-2	CASSSSPRGRIGELFF	TGTGCCAGCAGCTCCAGCCCCAGGGGGCGGATCGGGGAGCTGTTTTTT
TRBV5-1	-	-	TRBJ2-5	CASKTGTRGTQETQYF	TGCGCCAGCAAAACAGGGACGAGGGGTACCCAAGAGACCCAGTACTTC
TRBV6-4	TRBD1	-	TRBJ2-2	CASSAGTGNTGELFF	TGTGCCAGCAGTGCCGGGACAGGGAACACCGGGGAGCTGTTTTTT
TRBV21-1	-	once	TRBJ2-7	CASSNEGQGGYEQYF	TGTGCCAGCAGCAACGAGGGACAGGGAGGCTACGAGCAGTACTTC
TRBV4-1	-	-	TRBJ2-3	CASSQASRPITDTQYF	TGCGCCAGCAGCCAAGCCTCAAGGCCGATCACAGATACGCAGTATTTT
TRBV6-5	-	-	TRBJ1-6	CASSYAQGVNSPLHF	TGTGCCAGCAGTTACGCGCAGGGTGTGAATTCACCCCTCCACTTT
TRBV7-8	-	-	TRBJ1-4	CASSVTAATNEKLFF	TGTGCCAGCAGTGTTACGGCGGCAACTAATGAAAAACTGTTTTTT
TRBV9	TRBD1	-	TRBJ1-6	CASSLRDRGSDSPLHF	TGTGCCAGCAGCTTAAGGGACAGGGGCAGCGATTCACCCCTCCACTTT
TRBV10-2	TRBD2	-	TRBJ2-2	CASTTKLAANTGELFF	TGCGCCAGCACTACGAAACTAGCGGCGAACACCGGGGAGCTGTTTTTT
TRBV10-3	-	-	TRBJ2-3	CAISGYREGTDTQYF	TGTGCCATCAGTGGGTACAGGGAAGGCACAGATACGCAGTATTTT
TRBV4-2	TRBD2	-	TRBJ2-7	CASSRDFPSGTSLYEQYF	TGTGCCAGCAGCCGAGACTTCCCAAGTGGGACTAGTCTCTACGAGCAGTACTTC
TRBV28	-	-	TRBJ2-7	CASSSTSLEREQYF	TGTGCCAGCAGTTCTACTTCCCTCGAGCGCGAGCAGTACTTC
TRBV5-1	-	once	TRBJ2-3	CASSLRSGLNWGTDTQYF	TGCGCCAGCAGCTTACGATCGGGTCTCAACTGGGGCACAGATACGCAGTATTTT
TRBV7-6	TRBD2	-	TRBJ2-5	CASSRTTSGGQETQYF	TGTGCCAGCAGCCGGACTACTAGCGGGGGGCAGGAGACCCAGTACTTC
TRBV23-1	-	-	TRBJ1-2	CASSQQGWGPNYGYTF	TGCGCCAGCAGTCAACAGGGTTGGGGGCCTAACTATGGCTACACCTTC
TRBV30	-	-	TRBJ1-6	CAWSVLDTYSPLHF	TGTGCCTGGAGTGTACTGGACACGTATTCACCCCTCCACTTT
TRBV28	-	-	TRBJ1-2	CASSLSRPGRGYTF	TGTGCCAGCAGTTTATCTCGTCCCGGGAGAGGCTACACCTTC
TRBV29-1	TRBD2	-	TRBJ2-1	CSVGTSGRAWSYNEQFF	TGCAGCGTTGGGACTAGCGGGAGGGCCTGGTCCTACAATGAGCAGTTCTTC
TRBV19	TRBD1	-	TRBJ2-3	CASSGTELYTDTQYF	TGTGCCAGTAGTGGGACAGAGCTATACACAGATACGCAGTATTTT
TRBV5-1	-	-	TRBJ1-1	CASSAGTEGTEAFF	TGCGCCAGCAGCGCCGGGACGGAGGGCACTGAAGCTTTCTTT